The TCR beta chain under discussion was sequenced for a study of CD8 T cells in Susac syndrome. Study-level points and caveats: The study recognized that its TCR sequencing and HLA analysis covered a relatively small number of individuals.

This clonotype was seen only once. No antigen is known for it. Negative isolation yielded CD4+ and CD8+ T cells, and FACS enriched TEMRA cells. Trimming removed 4 bases from V and 2 bases from J; junction bases left unmatched: 3. The CDR3 is 14 residues long. Germline loops: CDR1 MGHRA, CDR2 YSYEKL. The RNA, roughly 0.5 to 1 ug, was put through reverse transcription using random hexamers. Coverage of TCR beta CDR3 amplification by immunoSEQ multiplex PCR extended to 54 Vbeta and 13 Jbeta. TCRdb re-derived calls from the immunoSEQ multiplex PCR reads in MiXCR, one entry per CDR3 protein. The profile shows more than 150,000 distinct CDR3 sequences, around 96% of them singletons.

The rearrangement uses TRBV4-1 and TRBJ2-5; 8 positions match TRBD2. Sequencing was carried out using CD8+ T cells from PBMCs. This TCR was recovered from a human donor with multiple sclerosis. Here the CDR3 DNA reads TGCGCCAGCAGCCCGCGGGGGGCTCAAGAGACCCAGTACTTC. The encoded protein is CASSPRGAQETQYF.